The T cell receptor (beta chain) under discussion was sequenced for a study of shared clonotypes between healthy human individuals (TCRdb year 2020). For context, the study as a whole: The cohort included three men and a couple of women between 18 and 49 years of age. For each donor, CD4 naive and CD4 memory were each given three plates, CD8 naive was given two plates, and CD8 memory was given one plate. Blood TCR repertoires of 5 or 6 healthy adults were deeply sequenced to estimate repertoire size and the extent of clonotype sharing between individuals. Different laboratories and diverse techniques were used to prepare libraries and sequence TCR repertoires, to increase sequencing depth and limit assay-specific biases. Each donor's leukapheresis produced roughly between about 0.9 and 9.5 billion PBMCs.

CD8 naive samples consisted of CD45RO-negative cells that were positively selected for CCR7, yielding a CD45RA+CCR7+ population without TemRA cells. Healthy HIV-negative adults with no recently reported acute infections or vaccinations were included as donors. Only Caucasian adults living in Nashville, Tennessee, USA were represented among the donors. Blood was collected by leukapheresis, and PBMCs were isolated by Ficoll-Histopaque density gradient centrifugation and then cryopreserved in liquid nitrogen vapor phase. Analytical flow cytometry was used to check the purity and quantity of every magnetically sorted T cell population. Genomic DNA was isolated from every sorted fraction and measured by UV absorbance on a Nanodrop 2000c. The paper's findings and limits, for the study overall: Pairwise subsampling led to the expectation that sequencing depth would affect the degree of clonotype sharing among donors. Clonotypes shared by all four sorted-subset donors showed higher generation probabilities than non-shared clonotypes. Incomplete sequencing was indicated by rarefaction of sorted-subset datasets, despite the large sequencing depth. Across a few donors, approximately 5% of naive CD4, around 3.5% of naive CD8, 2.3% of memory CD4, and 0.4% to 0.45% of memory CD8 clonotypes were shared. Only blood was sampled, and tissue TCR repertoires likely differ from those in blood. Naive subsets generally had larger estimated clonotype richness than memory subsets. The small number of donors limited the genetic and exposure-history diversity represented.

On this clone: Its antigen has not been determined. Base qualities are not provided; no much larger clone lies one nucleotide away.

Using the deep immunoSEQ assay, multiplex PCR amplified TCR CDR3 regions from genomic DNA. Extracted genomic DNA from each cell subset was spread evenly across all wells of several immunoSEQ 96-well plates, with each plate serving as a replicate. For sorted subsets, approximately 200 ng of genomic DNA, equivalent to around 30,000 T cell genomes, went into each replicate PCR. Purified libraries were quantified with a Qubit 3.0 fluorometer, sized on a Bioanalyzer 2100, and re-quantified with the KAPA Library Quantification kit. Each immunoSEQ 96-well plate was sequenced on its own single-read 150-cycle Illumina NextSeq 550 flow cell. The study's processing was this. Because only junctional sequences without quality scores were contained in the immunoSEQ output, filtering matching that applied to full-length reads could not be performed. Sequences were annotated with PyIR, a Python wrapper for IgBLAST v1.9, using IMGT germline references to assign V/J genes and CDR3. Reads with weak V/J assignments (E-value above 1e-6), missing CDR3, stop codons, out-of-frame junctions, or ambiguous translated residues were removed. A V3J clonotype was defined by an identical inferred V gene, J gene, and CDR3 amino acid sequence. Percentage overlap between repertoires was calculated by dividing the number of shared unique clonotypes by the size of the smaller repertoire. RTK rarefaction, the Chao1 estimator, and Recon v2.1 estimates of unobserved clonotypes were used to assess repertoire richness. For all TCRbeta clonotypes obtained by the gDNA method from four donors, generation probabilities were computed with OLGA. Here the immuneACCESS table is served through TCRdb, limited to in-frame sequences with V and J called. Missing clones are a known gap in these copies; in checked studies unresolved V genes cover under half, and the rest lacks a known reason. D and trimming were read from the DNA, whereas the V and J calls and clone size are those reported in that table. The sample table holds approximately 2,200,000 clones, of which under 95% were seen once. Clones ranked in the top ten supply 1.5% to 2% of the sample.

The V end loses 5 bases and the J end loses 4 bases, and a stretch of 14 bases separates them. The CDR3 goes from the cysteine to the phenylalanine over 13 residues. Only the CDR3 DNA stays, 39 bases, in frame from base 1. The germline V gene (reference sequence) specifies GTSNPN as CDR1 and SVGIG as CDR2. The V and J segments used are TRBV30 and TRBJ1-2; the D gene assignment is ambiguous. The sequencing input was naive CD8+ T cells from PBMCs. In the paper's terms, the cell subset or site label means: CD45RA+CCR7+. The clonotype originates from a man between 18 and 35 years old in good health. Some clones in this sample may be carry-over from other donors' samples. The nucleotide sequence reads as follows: TGTGCCTGGCTCGGACGTCAATCCTATGGCTACACCTTC. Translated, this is CAWLGRQSYGYTF.